This T cell receptor (beta chain) was sequenced during a study of OX40 agonist ivuxolimab in advanced cancers. About the full investigation: Ivuxolimab, which targeted the costimulatory receptor OX40 (CD134), was an agonistic, fully human IgG2 monoclonal antibody. Intravenous ivuxolimab was administered to patients every 2 weeks at six dose levels: 0.01, 0.1, 0.3, 1.5, 3 and 10 mg/kg. Of the approximately 50 dose-escalation patients, hepatocellular carcinoma was present in roughly 19, melanoma in roughly 15, renal cell carcinoma in 9 and head and neck cancer in 9. The dose-escalation cohort was roughly 80% male with a mean age of approximately 60 years, ranging from 23 to 79. Prior anti-PD-1, anti-PD-L1 or anti-CTLA-4 therapy was permitted, and checkpoint inhibitors had been received by roughly 40% of dose-escalation patients. Three dose-escalation patients achieved partial responses, one with hepatocellular carcinoma and two with cutaneous melanoma. The point of sequencing TCRbeta in the periphery was to test whether ivuxolimab changed TCR sequence diversity and drove clonal T-cell expansion. The monotherapy dose-escalation portion (N ≈ 57 patients) of the phase I ivuxolimab trial is reported in the paper.

Looking up the germline V gene yields CDR1 MDHEN and CDR2 SYDVKM. Trimming removed 8 bases from V and 9 bases from J; the gene matches leave 13 bases unexplained. There are 15 amino acids in the CDR3, from cysteine to phenylalanine inclusive. The sequence is cut down to CDR3 DNA, 45 bases in frame from base 1. The trial excluded patients who had a history of autoimmune disease or who were on systemic immunosuppression. Peripheral blood for TCR sequencing was drawn from every dose cohort at baseline, at cycle 4 day 1 and at cycle 7 day 1. Samples came from an open-label, multicenter, first-in-human phase I dose-escalation trial of ivuxolimab. Adults with locally advanced or metastatic melanoma, renal cell, hepatocellular, or head and neck squamous cell carcinoma were enrolled in the trial. Before TCR sequencing, CD4+ T cells and CD8+ T cells from peripheral blood were sorted into separate populations.

Genomic DNA was isolated from the sorted cells so that the TCRbeta CDR3 region could be sequenced. TCRbeta CDR3 regions were sequenced using the immunoSEQ Assay. What TCRdb holds here is the immuneACCESS table cut down to in-frame rearrangements. Part of the clones is not present; checked against another copy, under half of the missing clones reflect an unresolved V gene, and the others are unexplained. The table for this sample lists fewer than 70,000 clones; 77% of them were counted only once. In total, the top ten clones hold roughly 6% of the sample. In the case of this clone: Its recognized antigen is unknown. No base quality values were provided; no much bigger clone lies one nucleotide off.

Study-level results and caveats: Low levels of normalized T-cell clonal expansion were also seen in some patients who did not respond. The antigen specificity of the peripheral T cells that underwent clonal expansion was not determined. At doses from 0.1 to 3.0 mg/kg, clonal expansion was seen in both CD4+ and CD8+ blood T cells between baseline and week 6. In the 0.1-3.0 mg/kg groups, partial responders had among the lowest normalized peripheral clonal expansion, particularly in CD8+ T cells. After ivuxolimab, expanded clones were on average more numerous among CD8+ T cells than among CD4+ T cells.

The TCR originated in an adult with an advanced solid tumor such as melanoma, head and neck, liver or kidney cancer. The source was CD4+ or CD8+ T cells sorted from blood, collected in a trial of the OX40 agonist ivuxolimab. The chain employs TRBV28 and TRBJ2-1; 10 central nucleotides agree with TRBD1. The CDR3 protein: CASRTPGQGWGEQFF. The base sequence is TGTGCCAGCCGCACCCCGGGACAGGGGTGGGGTGAGCAGTTCTTC.